The present T cell receptor (beta chain) was sequenced within a study of blood T cell repertoires in COVID-19. Study-wide context: Sites in the United States, Italy and Spain provided acute and convalescent COVID-19 samples. In each case, the material was cDNA or gDNA derived from T cells, B-cell-depleted T cells, or PBMCs.

Methods used by the authors: Reference gene primer amplification gave nucleated cell count estimates. Sequenced by immunoSEQ multiplex PCR; TCRdb stores in-frame clones only, minus some. The DNA gave D and trimming, while V, J and clone size come from that table. The sample consists of hundreds of thousands of clones, about 87% of them appearing once. The CDR3 is 16 residues long. The germline CDR1 and CDR2 sequences are SGHTA and FQGNSA. V was clipped by 5 bases and J by 2 bases, with 13 bases between them. The sample was peripheral blood. The chain links TRBV7-2 to TRBJ2-6; tentative D call: TRBD2 (5 bases). The receptor comes from a woman aged 40 to 55 who had recovered from COVID-19. The CDR3 coding sequence is TGTGCCAGCAGCCTCGACCCCGGGGCTGGGGCCAACGTCCTGACTTTC. Amino acids: CASSLDPGAGANVLTF.